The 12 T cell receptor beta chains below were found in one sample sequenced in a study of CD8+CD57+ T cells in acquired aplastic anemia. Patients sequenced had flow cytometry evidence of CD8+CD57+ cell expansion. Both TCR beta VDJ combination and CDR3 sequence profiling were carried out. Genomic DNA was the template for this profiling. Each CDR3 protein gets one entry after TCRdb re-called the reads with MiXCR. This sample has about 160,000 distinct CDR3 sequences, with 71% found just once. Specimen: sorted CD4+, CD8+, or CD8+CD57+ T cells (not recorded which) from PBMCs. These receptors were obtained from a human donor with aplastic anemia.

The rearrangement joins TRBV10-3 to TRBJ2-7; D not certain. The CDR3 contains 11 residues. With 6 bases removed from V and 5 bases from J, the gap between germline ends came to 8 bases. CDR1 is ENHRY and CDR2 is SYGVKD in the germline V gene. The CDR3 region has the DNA TGTGCCATCAGGACCTCGAACGAGCAGTACTTC. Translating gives CAIRTSNEQYF.

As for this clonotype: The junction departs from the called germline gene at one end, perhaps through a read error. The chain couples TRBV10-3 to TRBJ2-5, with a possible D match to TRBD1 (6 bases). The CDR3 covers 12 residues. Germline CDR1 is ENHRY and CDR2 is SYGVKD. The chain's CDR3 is CAISETQGTATF. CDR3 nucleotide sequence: TGTGCCATCAGTGAGACACAGGGTACTGCCACCTTC.

CDR3: CSAIPGTSGYNEQYV. Here the CDR3 DNA reads TGCAGTGCTATACCCGGGACTAGCGGATACAATGAGCAGTACGTC. V gene TRBV20-1 combines with J gene TRBJ2-7; 11 nucleotides line up with TRBD2. The CDR3 contains 15 residues. V lost 4 bases and J lost 7; bases outside the gene matches: 12. CDR1 DFQATT and CDR2 SNEGSKA come from the germline V gene (reference sequence).

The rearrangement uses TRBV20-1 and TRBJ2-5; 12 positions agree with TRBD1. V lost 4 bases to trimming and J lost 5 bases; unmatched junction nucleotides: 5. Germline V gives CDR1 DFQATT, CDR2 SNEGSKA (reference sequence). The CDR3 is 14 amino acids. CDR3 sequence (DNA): TGCAGTGCTACCGGGACAGGGGGCAGGGAGACCCAGTACTTC. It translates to CSATGTGGRETQYF.

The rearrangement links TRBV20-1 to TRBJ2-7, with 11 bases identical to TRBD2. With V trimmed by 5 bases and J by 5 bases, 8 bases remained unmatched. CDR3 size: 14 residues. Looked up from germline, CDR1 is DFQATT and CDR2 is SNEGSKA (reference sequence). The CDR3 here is CSAGGSGRVDEQYF. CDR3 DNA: TGCAGTGCTGGGGGTAGCGGGAGGGTCGACGAGCAGTACTTC.

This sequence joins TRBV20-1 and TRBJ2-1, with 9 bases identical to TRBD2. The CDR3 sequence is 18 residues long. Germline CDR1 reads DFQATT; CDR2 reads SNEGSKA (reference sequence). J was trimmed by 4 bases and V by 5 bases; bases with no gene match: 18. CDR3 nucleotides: TGCAGTGCTGATGGGCGGTACTCGGCGGGAGGGCCGTACAATGAGCAGTTCTTC. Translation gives CSADGRYSAGGPYNEQFF.

CDR3 DNA sequence: TGCGCCAGCAGCGAGACAGGGAAAGGGAACTATGGCTACACCTTC. Protein sequence: CASSETGKGNYGYTF. The chain joins TRBV5-1 to TRBJ1-2; 7 nucleotides align to TRBD1. V was pared by 4 bases and J by 2 bases, with 8 bases of the junction left unmatched. This CDR3 contains 15 residues. Per the germline V gene, CDR1 is SGHRS and CDR2 is YFSETQ.

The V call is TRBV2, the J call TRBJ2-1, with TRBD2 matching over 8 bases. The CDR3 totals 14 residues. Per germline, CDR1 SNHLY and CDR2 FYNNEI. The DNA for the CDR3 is TGTGCGATGACCCGGGGGGGGCAGGGCAATGAGCAGTTCTTC. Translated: CAMTRGGQGNEQFF.

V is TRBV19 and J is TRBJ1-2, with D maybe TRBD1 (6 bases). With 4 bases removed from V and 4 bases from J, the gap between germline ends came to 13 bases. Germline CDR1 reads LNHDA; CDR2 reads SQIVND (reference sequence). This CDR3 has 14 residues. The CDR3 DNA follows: TGTGCCAGTAGTACCCCGGGACATCCCTATGGCTACACCTTC. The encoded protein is CASSTPGHPYGYTF. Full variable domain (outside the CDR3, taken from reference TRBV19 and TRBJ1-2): DGGITQSPKYLFRKEGQNVTLSCEQNLNHDAMYWYRQDPGQGLRLIYYSQIVNDFQKGDIAEGYSVSREKKESFPLTVTSAQKNPTAFYLCASSTPGHPYGYTFGSGTRLTVV.

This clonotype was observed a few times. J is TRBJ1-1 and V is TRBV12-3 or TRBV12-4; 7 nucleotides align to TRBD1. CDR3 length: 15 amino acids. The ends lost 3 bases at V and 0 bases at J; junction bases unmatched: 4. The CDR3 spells CASSFDRAMNTEAFF. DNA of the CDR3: TGTGCCAGCAGTTTCGACAGGGCGATGAACACTGAAGCTTTCTTT.

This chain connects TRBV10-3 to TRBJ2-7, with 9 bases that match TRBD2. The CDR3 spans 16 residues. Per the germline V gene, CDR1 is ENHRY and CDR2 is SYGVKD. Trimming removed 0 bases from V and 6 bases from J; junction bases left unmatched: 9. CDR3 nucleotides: TGTGCCATCAGTGAGTCGCCGGGGACTAGCATTCTCGAGCAGTACTTC. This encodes CAISESPGTSILEQYF.

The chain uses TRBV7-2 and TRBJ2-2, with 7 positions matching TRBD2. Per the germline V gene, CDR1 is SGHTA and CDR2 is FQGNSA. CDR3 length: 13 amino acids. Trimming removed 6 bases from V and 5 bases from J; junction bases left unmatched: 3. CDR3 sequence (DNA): TGTGCCAGCAGGGTCGGGGGGACCGGGGAGCTGTTTTTT. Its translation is CASRVGGTGELFF.